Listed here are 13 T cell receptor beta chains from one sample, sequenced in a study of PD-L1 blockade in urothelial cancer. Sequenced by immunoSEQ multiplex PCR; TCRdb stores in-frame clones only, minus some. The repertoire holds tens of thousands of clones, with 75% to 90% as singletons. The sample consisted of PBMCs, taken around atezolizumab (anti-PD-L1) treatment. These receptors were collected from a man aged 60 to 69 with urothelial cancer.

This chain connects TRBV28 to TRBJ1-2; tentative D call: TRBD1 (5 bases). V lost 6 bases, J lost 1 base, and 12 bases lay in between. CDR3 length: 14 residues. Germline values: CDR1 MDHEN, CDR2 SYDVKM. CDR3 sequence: CASRSQDYNYGYTF. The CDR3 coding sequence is TGTGCCAGCAGATCACAGGATTATAACTATGGCTACACCTTC.

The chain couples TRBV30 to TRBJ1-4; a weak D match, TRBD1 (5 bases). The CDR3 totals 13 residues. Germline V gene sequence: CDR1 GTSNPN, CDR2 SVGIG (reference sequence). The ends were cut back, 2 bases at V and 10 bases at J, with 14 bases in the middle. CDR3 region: CAWSTGTRGKLFF. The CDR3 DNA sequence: TGTGCCTGGAGTACCGGGACTCGAGGAAAACTGTTTTTT. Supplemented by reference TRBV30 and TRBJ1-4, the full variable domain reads SQTIHQWPATLVQPVGSPLSLECTVEGTSNPNLYWYRQAAGRGLQLLFYSVGIGQISSEVPQNLSASRPQDRQFILSSKKLLLSDSGFYLCAWSTGTRGKLFFGSGTQLSVL.

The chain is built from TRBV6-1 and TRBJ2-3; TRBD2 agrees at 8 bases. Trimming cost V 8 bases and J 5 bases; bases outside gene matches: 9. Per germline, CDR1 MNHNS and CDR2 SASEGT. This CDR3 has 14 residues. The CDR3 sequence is CASPLGGAIDTQYF. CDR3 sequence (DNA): TGTGCCAGCCCACTCGGGGGGGCCATAGATACGCAGTATTTT.

The CDR3 DNA sequence: TGTGCCAGTAGTATTAGGGTAGCGCCGAACACCGGGGAGCTGTTTTTT. Its protein is CASSIRVAPNTGELFF. The chain joins TRBV19 to TRBJ2-2, with D tentatively TRBD2 (5 bases). CDR3 length: 16 amino acids. Trimming stripped 3 bases from V and 0 bases from J, with 11 bases between. The germline gives CDR1 LNHDA, CDR2 SQIVND (reference sequence).

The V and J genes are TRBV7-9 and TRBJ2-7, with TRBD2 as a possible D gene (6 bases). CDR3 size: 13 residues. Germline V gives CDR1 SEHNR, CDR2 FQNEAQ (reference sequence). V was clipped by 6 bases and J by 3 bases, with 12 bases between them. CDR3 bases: TGTGCCAGCAGTCACGGGAGAAACTACGAGCAGTACTTC. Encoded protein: CASSHGRNYEQYF.

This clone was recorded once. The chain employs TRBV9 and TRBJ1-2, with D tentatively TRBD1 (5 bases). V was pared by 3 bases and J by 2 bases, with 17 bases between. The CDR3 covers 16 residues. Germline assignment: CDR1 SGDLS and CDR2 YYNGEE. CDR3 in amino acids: CASSAVPGGKNYGYTF. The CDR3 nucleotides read TGTGCCAGCAGCGCCGTACCGGGGGGGAAAAACTATGGCTACACCTTC.

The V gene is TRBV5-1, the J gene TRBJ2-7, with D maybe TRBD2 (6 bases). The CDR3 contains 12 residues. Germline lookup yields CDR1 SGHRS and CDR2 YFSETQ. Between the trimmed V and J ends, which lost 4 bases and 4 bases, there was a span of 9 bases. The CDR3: CASSPGEYEQYF. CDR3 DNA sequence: TGCGCCAGCAGCCCGGGGGAATACGAGCAGTACTTC.

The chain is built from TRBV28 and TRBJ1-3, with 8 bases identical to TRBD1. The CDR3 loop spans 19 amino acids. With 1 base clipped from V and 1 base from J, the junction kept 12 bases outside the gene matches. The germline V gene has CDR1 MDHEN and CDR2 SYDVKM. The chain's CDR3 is CASSLSTTGVNLSGNTIYF. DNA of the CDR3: TGTGCCAGCAGTTTATCCACGACAGGGGTTAACTTATCTGGAAACACCATATATTTT.

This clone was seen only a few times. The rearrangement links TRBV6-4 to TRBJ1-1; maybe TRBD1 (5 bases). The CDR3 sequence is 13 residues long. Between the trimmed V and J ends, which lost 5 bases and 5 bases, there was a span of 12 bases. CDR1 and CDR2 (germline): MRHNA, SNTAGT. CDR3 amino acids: CASSKEEGTEAFF. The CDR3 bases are TGTGCCAGCAGTAAGGAGGAGGGGACTGAAGCTTTCTTT.

The CDR3 region has the DNA TGTGCCAGCGGCTCCGTTGTGGGGGGATCGAACACTGAAGCTTTCTTT. Amino acids: CASGSVVGGSNTEAFF. This chain uses TRBV11-3 with TRBJ1-1; D perhaps matches TRBD1 (5 bases). V lost 8 bases to trimming and J lost 1 base, with 20 bases between them. The germline CDR1 and CDR2 sequences are SGHNT and YENEEA. CDR3 length: 16 residues.

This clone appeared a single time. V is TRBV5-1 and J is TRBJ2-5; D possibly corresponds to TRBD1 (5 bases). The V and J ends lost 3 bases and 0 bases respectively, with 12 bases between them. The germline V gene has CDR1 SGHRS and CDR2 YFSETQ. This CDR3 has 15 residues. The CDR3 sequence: CASSSPTDYQETQYF. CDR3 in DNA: TGCGCCAGCAGCTCCCCGACAGACTACCAAGAGACCCAGTACTTC.

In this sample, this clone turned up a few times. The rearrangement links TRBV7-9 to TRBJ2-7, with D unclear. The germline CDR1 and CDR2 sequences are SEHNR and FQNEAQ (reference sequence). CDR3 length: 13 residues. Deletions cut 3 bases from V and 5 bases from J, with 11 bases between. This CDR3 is CASSFASIDEQYF. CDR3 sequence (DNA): TGTGCCAGCAGCTTCGCTAGTATCGACGAGCAGTACTTC.

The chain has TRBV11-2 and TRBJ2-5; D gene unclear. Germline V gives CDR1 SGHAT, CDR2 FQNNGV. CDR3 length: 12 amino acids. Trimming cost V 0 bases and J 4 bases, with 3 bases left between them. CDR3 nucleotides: TGTGCCAGCAGCTTAGATCTAGAGACCCAGTACTTC. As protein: CASSLDLETQYF. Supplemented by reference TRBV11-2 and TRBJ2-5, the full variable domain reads EAGVAQSPRYKIIEKRQSVAFWCNPISGHATLYWYQQILGQGPKLLIQFQNNGVVDDSQLPKDRFSAERLKGVDSTLKIQPAKLEDSAVYLCASSLDLETQYFGPGTRLLVL.